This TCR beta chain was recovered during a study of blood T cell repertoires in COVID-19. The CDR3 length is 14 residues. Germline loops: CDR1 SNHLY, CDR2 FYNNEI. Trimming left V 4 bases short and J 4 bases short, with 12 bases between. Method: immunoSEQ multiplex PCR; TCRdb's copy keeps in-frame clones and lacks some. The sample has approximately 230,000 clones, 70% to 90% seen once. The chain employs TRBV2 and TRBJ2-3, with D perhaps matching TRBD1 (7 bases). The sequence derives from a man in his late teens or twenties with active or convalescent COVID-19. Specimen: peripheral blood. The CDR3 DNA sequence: TGTGCCAGCAGTGGGGTCAGGGGGGCAGATACGCAGTATTTT. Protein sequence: CASSGVRGADTQYF.